The sequence of this T cell receptor beta chain was determined in a study of blood T cell repertoires in COVID-19 (dated by TCRdb to the early 2020s). For the study in its entirety: Recovered participants in ImmuneRACE Cohort 3 were defined by two consecutive negative NP/OP PCR tests, clearance by a healthcare professional, or resolution of symptoms. The collaborator samples originated in the United States, Italy and Spain and spanned the acute and convalescent phases of COVID-19. The material from the prospective study consisted of cDNA or gDNA derived from T cells, B-cell-depleted T cells, or PBMCs. Deeply sampled blood TCRbeta repertoires from subjects exposed to, actively infected with, or recovered from COVID-19 were included in the dataset. A freely available public database, intended as a resource for researchers studying the immune response to SARS-CoV-2, is where the repertoires were released. Sample metadata almost always included a de-identified subject ID, COVID-19 status, age in years and sex. Samples came from the ongoing ImmuneRACE study (first 160 participants) plus 1,254 subjects from 6 global collaborators. Where HLA class I and class II types were available, the types were taken from metadata supplied by the sample provider, not from assay-based typing.

Participants in the prospective study were enrolled through a virtual design, were aged about 18 to 100 years, and lived in roughly 24 United States geographic areas. To assign participants to cohorts, the prospective study relied on clinical history that participants themselves reported in a screening survey and a study questionnaire. In the prospective study, whole blood, serum and a nasopharyngeal or oropharyngeal swab were collected from each participant by mobile phlebotomists. Prospective study participants could optionally give additional blood draws and questionnaires over an approximately two-month period. Blood samples from the prospective study were shipped frozen or at room temperature prior to DNA extraction. Study-wide findings and limitations: How much clinical and demographic metadata was included differed by source and by participant, and the metadata was provided uncurated.

The immunoSEQ Assay, a bias-controlled multiplex PCR, was used to amplify TCRbeta CDR3 regions from genomic DNA. As for the original processing: The number of nucleated cells in each sample was estimated from the amplification of reference gene primers within the assay. To quantify the absolute abundance of each unique TCRbeta CDR3 rearrangement, sequence reads were collapsed and filtered. For each sample, productive Simpson clonality was calculated by taking the square root of Simpson's diversity index across productive rearrangements. Not all clones reach the TCRdb copy of this immuneACCESS table, which keeps in-frame sequences only. Checked studies attribute under half of the gap to unresolved V genes and leave the rest unexplained. D and trimming come from the DNA, and the V and J calls and clone size come from that table. This sample comprises hundreds of thousands of clones, 88% of them detected only once. The ten largest clones take up around 2% of the sample.

V gives up 5 bases and J gives up 5 bases, and the segment between their germline ends measures 13 bases. The germline V gene sets CDR1 to SGHAT and CDR2 to FQNNGV. Reading from cysteine to phenylalanine, the CDR3 counts 14 amino acids. Only the CDR3 DNA stays, 42 bases, in frame from base 1. A remark on this clone: Its antigen remains undetermined. Per-base quality was not reported, and no clone a single base away is much larger than it.

The receptor's source is a woman in her sixties in a cohort exposed to, infected with or recovered from COVID-19 (not recorded which). The sample was PBMCs or T cells enriched from blood (not recorded which). The V and J genes are TRBV11-2 and TRBJ2-1; TRBD2 is perhaps the D gene, given 6 matching bases. The CDR3 in this case is CASSPGRTNNEQFF. The bases are TGTGCCAGCAGCCCCGGACGGACTAACAATGAGCAGTTCTTC.